A single sample is the source of the 8 T cell receptor beta chains below, sequenced in a study of blood T cell repertoires in COVID-19. Clones were read by immunoSEQ multiplex PCR, and TCRdb kept only the in-frame ones, dropping some. The table includes around 380,000 clones, around 87% detected once. Sequenced sample: PBMCs or T cells enriched from blood (not recorded which). The receptors come from a young man who had recovered from COVID-19.

The J gene is TRBJ2-1, the V gene TRBV29-1; TRBD2 is a possible D gene (7 bases). Trimming removed 8 bases at V and 15 bases at J, with 20 bases between. Germline CDR1 reads SQVTM; CDR2 reads ANQGSEA. This CDR3 contains 11 residues. The CDR3 region is CSTQRGAALFF. The CDR3 DNA sequence: TGCAGCACTCAACGGGGGGCCGCTCTGTTCTTC.

The chain employs TRBV9 and TRBJ1-2, with unresolved D. V was pared by 4 bases and J by 1 base, with 11 bases between. CDR1 and CDR2 (germline): SGDLS, YYNGEE. This CDR3 spans 14 amino acids. The CDR3 nucleotides are TGTGCCAGCAGCCCGAGCCGAGTTAACTATGGCTACACCTTC. Its protein product is CASSPSRVNYGYTF.

The V gene is TRBV6-5, the J gene TRBJ2-5; D is uncertain. The CDR3 totals 14 residues. V lost 0 bases to trimming and J lost 5 bases, with 10 bases between them. Germline V gene sequence: CDR1 MNHEY, CDR2 SVGAGI. The CDR3 protein is CASSYSRASETQYF. CDR3 DNA: TGTGCCAGCAGTTACTCCAGAGCGAGTGAGACCCAGTACTTC.

The chain joins TRBV1 to TRBJ2-3; the DNA was not compared with TRBD2, the D call given in the table. TRBV1 is described as a pseudogene. There are 16 residues in the CDR3. CDR3 DNA: TGCACCAGCAGCCAGGGAAAAGGCCTTGGGGGGGATACGCAGTATTTT. Protein sequence: CTSSQGKGLGGDTQYF.

The chain links TRBV6-5 to TRBJ1-2, with 10 bases that match TRBD1. V gave up 2 bases and J gave up 5 bases; unmatched junction bases: 2. The CDR3 is 14 amino acids. Germline V CDR1 and CDR2: MNHEY, SVGAGI. In nucleotides, the CDR3 is TGTGCCAGCAGTTACACGGGACAGGGGTATGGCTACACCTTC. Translating gives CASSYTGQGYGYTF.

The chain has TRBV5-1 and TRBJ2-7; possible D gene TRBD2, 5 bases. The V end lost 0 bases, the J end lost 6 bases, and 7 bases lay between the germline ends. Per the germline V gene, CDR1 is SGHRS and CDR2 is YFSETQ. This CDR3 comprises 12 residues. CDR3 protein: CASSLASSEQYF. The CDR3 nucleotides are TGCGCCAGCAGCTTGGCTAGCTCCGAGCAGTACTTC.

This clone has just one count. Here the CDR3 DNA reads TGTGCCAGCAGCTTAGGGGCAGGGGTGGGTATGAACACTGAAGCTTTCTTT. Translated, it gives CASSLGAGVGMNTEAFF. V and J are TRBV7-2 and TRBJ1-1; a weak D match, TRBD1 (6 bases). The V end lost 1 base, the J end lost 0 bases, and 15 bases lay between the germline ends. Germline CDR1 SGHTA, CDR2 FQGNSA. The CDR3 is 17 residues long. The full variable domain, in which reference TRBV7-2 and TRBJ1-1 provide the parts outside the CDR3, is GAGVSQSPSNKVTEKGKDVELRCDPISGHTALYWYRQSLGQGLEFLIYFQGNSAPDKSGLPSDRFSAERTGGSVSTLTIQRTQQEDSAVYLCASSLGAGVGMNTEAFFGQGTRLTVV.

V and J are TRBV19 and TRBJ1-2; 8 bases line up with TRBD1. With V trimmed by 8 bases and J by 4 bases, 6 bases remained unmatched. The CDR3 loop spans 13 amino acids. Germline CDR1 and CDR2: LNHDA and SQIVND (reference sequence). In DNA form, the CDR3 reads TGTGCCAGTCGGAGGGGACAGGTCTATGGCTACACCTTC. Protein product: CASRRGQVYGYTF.